A single sample gave rise to the 5 T cell receptor beta chains below, sequenced in a study of T cell changes during pregnancy in multiple sclerosis. Method: immunoSEQ multiplex PCR; TCRdb's copy keeps in-frame clones and lacks some. This sample carries about 97,000 clones, less than 95% of them seen once, and the ten largest clones take around 0.8%. The source material was peripheral blood, sampled in the second trimester of pregnancy. Receptors originate from a female donor in good health, enrolled as a control in a pregnancy study.

This sequence joins TRBV6-1 and TRBJ1-3; D possibly corresponds to TRBD1 (5 bases). The CDR3 length is 14 residues. Per the germline V gene, CDR1 is MNHNS and CDR2 is SASEGT. Trimming left V 4 bases short and J 6 bases short, with 13 bases between. In DNA, the CDR3 is TGTGCCAGCAGTGTTAGCAGGGAGGAAAACACCATATATTTT. Protein sequence: CASSVSREENTIYF.

This chain uses TRBV27 with TRBJ1-1, with D unclear. V lost 1 base and J lost 1, with 7 bases in between. The germline gives CDR1 MNHEY, CDR2 SMNVEV (reference sequence). The CDR3 is 14 residues long. CDR3 bases: TGTGCCAGCAGTTTATACGGTCCGAACACTGAAGCTTTCTTT. Residues: CASSLYGPNTEAFF.

The chain couples TRBV23-1 to TRBJ2-7; TRBD2 agrees at 7 bases. TRBV23-1 falls under the ORF class, with uncertain function. The length of the CDR3 is 12 residues. The ends lost 7 bases at V and 3 bases at J; junction bases unmatched: 3. CDR3 DNA sequence: TGCGCCAGCATGGGGGGGGACTACGAGCAGTACTTC. Its protein product is CASMGGDYEQYF.

This clone was observed a single time. The chain joins TRBV19 to TRBJ2-5; 9 bases map to TRBD1. J lost 2 bases, V lost 10 bases, and 5 bases had no gene match. CDR1 is LNHDA, CDR2 SQIVND, per germline (reference sequence). The CDR3 is 13 amino acids. The CDR3 bases are TGTGCCACCCGGGACAGGGTGCAAGAGACCCAGTACTTC. Its translation: CATRDRVQETQYF.

V and J are TRBV6-1 and TRBJ1-3; 12 nucleotides match TRBD1. The CDR3 consists of 16 residues. Trimming cost V 4 bases and J 2 bases; bases outside gene matches: 3. CDR1 and CDR2 from the germline V gene are MNHNS and SASEGT. CDR3 region: CASSAGQGATGNTIYF. CDR3 nucleotide sequence: TGTGCCAGCAGTGCGGGACAGGGGGCCACTGGAAACACCATATATTTT.